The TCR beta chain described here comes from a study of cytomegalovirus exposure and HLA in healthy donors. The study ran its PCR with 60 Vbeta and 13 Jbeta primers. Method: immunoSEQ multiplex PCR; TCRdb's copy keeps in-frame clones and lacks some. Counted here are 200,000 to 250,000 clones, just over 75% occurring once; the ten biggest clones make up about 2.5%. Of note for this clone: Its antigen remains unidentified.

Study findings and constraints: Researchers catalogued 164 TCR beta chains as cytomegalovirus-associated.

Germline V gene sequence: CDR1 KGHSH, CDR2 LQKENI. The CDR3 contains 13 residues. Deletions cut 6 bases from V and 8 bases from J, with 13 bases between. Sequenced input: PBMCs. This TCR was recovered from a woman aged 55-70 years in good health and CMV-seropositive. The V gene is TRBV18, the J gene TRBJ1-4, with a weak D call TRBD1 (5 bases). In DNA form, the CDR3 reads TGTGCCAGCTCTAGAAACGGGGGAGAAAAACTGTTTTTT. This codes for CASSRNGGEKLFF.